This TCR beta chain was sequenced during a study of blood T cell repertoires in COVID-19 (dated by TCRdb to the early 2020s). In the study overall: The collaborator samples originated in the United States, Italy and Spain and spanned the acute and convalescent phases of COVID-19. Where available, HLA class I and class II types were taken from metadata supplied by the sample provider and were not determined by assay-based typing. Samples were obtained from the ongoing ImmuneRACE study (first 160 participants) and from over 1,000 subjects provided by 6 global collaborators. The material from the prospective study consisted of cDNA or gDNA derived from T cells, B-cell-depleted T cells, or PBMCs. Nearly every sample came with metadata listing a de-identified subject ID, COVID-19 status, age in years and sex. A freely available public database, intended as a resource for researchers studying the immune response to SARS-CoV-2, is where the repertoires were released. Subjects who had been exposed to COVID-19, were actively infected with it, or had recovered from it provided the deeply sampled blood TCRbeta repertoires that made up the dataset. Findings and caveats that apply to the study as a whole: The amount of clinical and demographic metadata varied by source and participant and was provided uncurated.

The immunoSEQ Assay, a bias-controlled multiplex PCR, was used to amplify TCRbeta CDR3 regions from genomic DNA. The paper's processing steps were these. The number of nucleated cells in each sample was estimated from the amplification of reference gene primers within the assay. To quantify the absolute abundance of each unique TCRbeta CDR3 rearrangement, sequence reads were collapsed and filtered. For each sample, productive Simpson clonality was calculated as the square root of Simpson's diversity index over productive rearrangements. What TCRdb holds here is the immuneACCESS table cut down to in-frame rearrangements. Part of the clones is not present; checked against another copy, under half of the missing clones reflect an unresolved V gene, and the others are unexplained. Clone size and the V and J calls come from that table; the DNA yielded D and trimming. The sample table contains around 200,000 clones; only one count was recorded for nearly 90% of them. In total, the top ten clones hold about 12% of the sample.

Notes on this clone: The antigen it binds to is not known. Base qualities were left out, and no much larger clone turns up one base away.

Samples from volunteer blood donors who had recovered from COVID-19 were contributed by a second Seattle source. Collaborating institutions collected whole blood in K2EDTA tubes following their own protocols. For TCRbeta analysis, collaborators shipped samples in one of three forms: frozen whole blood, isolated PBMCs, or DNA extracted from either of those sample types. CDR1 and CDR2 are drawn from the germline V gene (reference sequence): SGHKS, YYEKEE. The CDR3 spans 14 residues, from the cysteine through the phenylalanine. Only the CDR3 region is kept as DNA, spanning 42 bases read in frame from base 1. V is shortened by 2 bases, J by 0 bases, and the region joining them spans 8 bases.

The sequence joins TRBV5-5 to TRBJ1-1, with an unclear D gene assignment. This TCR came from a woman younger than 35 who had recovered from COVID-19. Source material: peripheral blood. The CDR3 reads CASSFLELNTEAFF. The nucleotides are TGTGCCAGCAGCTTTCTGGAGTTGAACACTGAAGCTTTCTTT.